Listed below are T cell receptor beta chains from one sample, sequenced in a study of OX40 agonist ivuxolimab in advanced cancers. Sequencing was performed with immunoSEQ multiplex PCR; in TCRdb, only in-frame clones are kept and a portion is missing. The data contain about 84,000 clones, about 91% of them seen just once; the ten biggest clones take up around 0.19%. Here the sequenced sample was CD4+ or CD8+ T cells sorted from blood, taken in a trial of the OX40 agonist ivuxolimab. These receptors originate from an adult with an advanced solid tumor such as melanoma, head and neck, liver or kidney cancer. Each CDR3 is given without its conserved first and last residue.

J,V,CDR3
TRBJ2-1,TRBV7-3,ASSLRGAGVVFNEQF
TRBJ1-1,TRBV5-6,ASSFYSTNTEAF
TRBJ2-5,TRBV7-2,ASSTQLTGGEETQY
TRBJ2-2,TRBV6-4,ASRPSPSRELF
TRBJ1-6,TRBV11-1,ASSFGNSPLH
TRBJ2-5,TRBV20-1,SATGQETQY
TRBJ2-3,TRBV9,ASSVVSGRTTDTQY
TRBJ2-6,TRBV15,ATSGTLGQGVGANVLT
TRBJ2-2,TRBV7-9,ASSLSIPGDITDTGELF
TRBJ2-2,TRBV18,ASSPVVRVTGELF
TRBJ1-1,TRBV11-2,ASSLPGATEAF
TRBJ1-3,TRBV5-1,ASSLGSTGNTIY
TRBJ2-1,TRBV7-9,ASIQSSYNEQF
TRBJ2-3,TRBV7-3,ASSLLGQGSDTQY
TRBJ2-3,TRBV7-9,ASSSTETDTQY
TRBJ2-1,TRBV11-3,ASSPGQGANNEQF
TRBJ2-6,TRBV27,ASRSRDRGLRVAGANVLT
TRBJ2-3,TRBV6-4,ASSPLGGTDTQY
TRBJ1-5,TRBV11-2,ASSLAPSNQPQH
TRBJ2-3,TRBV6-5,ASSYSLQVQTDTQY
TRBJ2-1,TRBV29-1,SVVVYNEQF
TRBJ1-2,TRBV7-3,ASSLGSGQGYT